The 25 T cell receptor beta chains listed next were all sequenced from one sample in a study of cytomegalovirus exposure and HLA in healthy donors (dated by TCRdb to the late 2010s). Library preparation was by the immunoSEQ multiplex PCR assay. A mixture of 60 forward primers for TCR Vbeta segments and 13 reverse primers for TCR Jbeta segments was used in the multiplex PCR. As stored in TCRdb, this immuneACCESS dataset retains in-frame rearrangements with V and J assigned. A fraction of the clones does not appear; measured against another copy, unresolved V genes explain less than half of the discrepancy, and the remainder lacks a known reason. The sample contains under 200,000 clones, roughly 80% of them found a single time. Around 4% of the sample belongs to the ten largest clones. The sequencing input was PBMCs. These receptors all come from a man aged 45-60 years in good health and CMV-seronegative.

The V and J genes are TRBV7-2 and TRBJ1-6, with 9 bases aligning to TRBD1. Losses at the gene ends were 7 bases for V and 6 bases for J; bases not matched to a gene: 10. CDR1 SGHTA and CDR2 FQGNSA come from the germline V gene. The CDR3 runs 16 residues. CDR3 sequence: CASIREQGAGNSPLHF. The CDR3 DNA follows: TGTGCCAGCATTAGGGAACAGGGGGCCGGTAATTCACCCCTCCACTTT.

CDR3 DNA: TGTGCCAGCAGCCAGAGACAAGGGGACTATAATTCACCCCTCCACTTT. Translated, it gives CASSQRQGDYNSPLHF. The chain couples TRBV7-8 to TRBJ1-6; D is perhaps TRBD1 (5 bases). The ends were cut back, 5 bases at V and 3 bases at J, with 14 bases in the middle. Germline CDR1 SGHVS, CDR2 FQNEAQ. This CDR3 is built from 16 residues.

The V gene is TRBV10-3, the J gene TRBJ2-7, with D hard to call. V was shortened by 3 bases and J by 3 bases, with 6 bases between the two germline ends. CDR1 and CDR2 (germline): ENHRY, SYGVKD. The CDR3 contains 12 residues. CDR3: CAISDADYEQYF. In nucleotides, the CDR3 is TGTGCCATCAGTGACGCAGACTACGAGCAGTACTTC.

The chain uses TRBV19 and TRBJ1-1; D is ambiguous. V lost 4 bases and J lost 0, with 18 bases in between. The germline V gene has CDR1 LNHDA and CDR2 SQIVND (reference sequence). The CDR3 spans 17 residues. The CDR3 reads CASSKVVLAGLNTEAFF. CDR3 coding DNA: TGTGCCAGTAGTAAGGTAGTGTTGGCAGGCCTGAACACTGAAGCTTTCTTT. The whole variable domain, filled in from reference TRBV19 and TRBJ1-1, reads DGGITQSPKYLFRKEGQNVTLSCEQNLNHDAMYWYRQDPGQGLRLIYYSQIVNDFQKGDIAEGYSVSREKKESFPLTVTSAQKNPTAFYLCASSKVVLAGLNTEAFFGQGTRLTVV.

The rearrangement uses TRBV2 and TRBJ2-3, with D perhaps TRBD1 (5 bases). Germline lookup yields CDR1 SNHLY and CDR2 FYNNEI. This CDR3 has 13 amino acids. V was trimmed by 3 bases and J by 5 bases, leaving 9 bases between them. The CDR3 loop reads CASSDRAGDTQYF. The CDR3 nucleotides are TGTGCCAGCAGTGACAGGGCCGGAGATACGCAGTATTTT. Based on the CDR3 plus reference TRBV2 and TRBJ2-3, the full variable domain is EPEVTQTPSHQVTQMGQEVILRCVPISNHLYFYWYRQILGQKVEFLVSFYNNEISEKSEIFDDQFSVERPDGSNFTLKIRSTKLEDSAMYFCASSDRAGDTQYFGPGTRLTVL.

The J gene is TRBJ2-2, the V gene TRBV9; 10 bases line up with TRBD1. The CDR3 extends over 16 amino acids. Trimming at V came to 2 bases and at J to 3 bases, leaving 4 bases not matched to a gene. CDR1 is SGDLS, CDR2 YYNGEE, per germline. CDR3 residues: CASSVRDRGYTGELFF. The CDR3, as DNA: TGTGCCAGCAGCGTTCGGGACAGGGGCTACACCGGGGAGCTGTTTTTT.

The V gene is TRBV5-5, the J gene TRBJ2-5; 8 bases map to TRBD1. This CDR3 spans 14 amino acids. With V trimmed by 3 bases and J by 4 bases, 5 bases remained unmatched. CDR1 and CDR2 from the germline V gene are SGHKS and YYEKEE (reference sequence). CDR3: CASSSQGASETQYF. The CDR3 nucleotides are TGTGCCAGCAGCTCGCAGGGGGCTTCAGAGACCCAGTACTTC.

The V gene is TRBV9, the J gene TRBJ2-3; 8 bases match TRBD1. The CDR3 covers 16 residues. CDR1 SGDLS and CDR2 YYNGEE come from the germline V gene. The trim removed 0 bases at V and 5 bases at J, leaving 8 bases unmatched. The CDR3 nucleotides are TGTGCCAGCAGCGTAGCCCCGACAGGGGTCAGAGATACGCAGTATTTT. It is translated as CASSVAPTGVRDTQYF.

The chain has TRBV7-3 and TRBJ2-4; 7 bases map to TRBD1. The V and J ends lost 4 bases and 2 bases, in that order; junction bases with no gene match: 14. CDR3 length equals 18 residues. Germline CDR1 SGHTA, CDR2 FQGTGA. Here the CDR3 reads CASSSRPTGASSKNIQYF. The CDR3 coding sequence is TGTGCCAGCAGCTCCCGACCAACAGGGGCAAGTTCCAAAAACATTCAGTACTTC.

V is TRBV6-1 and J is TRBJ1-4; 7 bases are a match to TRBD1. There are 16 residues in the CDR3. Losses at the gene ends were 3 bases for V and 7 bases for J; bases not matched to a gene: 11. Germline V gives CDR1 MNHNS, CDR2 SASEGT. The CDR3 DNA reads TGTGCCAGCAGTGAGCAGACAGGGCTAGGTGGTGAAAAACTGTTTTTT. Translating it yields CASSEQTGLGGEKLFF.

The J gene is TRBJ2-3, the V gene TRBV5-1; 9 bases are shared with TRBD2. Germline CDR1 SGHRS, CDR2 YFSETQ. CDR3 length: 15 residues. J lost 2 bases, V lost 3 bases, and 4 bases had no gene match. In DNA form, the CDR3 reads TGCGCCAGCAGCTGGCTAGCGGGGAACACAGATACGCAGTATTTT. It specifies CASSWLAGNTDTQYF.

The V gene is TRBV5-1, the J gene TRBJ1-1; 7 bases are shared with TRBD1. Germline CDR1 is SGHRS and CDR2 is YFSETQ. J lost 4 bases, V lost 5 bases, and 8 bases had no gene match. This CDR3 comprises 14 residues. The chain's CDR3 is CASRRDAGGTEAFF. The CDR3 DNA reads TGCGCCAGCAGGAGGGATGCAGGGGGCACTGAAGCTTTCTTT.

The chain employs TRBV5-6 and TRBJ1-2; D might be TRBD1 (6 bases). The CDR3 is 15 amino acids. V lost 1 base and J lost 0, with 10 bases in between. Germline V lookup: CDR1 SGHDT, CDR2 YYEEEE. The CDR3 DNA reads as TGTGCCAGCAGCTTGACCACAGGGCCTAACTATGGCTACACCTTC. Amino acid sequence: CASSLTTGPNYGYTF.

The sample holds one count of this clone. The CDR3 loop is CAWSVRVSYEQYF. CDR3 coding DNA: TGTGCCTGGAGTGTACGGGTAAGCTACGAGCAGTACTTC. The chain couples TRBV30 to TRBJ2-7, with D uncertain. Germline V lookup: CDR1 GTSNPN, CDR2 SVGIG (reference sequence). The CDR3 runs to 13 residues. V lost 0 bases to trimming and J lost 3 bases, with 9 bases between them.

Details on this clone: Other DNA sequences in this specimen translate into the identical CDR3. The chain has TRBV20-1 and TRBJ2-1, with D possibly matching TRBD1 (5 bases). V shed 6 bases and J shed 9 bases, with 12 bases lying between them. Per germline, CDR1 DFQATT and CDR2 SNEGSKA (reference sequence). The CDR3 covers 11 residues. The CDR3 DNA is TGCAGTGCCAAGACAGAGCGTGAGCAGTTCTTC. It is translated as CSAKTEREQFF.

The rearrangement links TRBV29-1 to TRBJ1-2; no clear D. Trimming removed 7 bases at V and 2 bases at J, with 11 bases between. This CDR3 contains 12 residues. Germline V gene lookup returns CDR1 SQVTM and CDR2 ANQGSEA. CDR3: CSDSDFNYGYTF. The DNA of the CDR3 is TGCAGCGATTCAGACTTCAACTATGGCTACACCTTC.

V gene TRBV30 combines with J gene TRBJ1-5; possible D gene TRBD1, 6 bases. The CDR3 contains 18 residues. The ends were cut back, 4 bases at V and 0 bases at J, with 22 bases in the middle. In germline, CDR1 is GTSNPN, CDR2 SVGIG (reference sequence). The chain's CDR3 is CAWTPGHWELYSNQPQHF. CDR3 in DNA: TGTGCCTGGACCCCGGGACATTGGGAACTTTATAGCAATCAGCCCCAGCATTTT.

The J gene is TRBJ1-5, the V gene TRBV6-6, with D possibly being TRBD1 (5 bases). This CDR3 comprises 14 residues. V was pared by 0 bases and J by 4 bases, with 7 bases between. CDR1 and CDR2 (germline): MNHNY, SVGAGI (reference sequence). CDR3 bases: TGTGCCAGCAGTTACTCGGGGCAGAATCAGCCCCAGCATTTT. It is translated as CASSYSGQNQPQHF.

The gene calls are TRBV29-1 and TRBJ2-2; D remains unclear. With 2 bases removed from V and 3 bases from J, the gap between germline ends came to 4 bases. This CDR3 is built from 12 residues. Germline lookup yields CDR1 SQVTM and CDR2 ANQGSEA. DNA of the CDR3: TGCAGCGTTGAACCTTACACCGGGGAGCTGTTTTTT. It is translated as CSVEPYTGELFF.

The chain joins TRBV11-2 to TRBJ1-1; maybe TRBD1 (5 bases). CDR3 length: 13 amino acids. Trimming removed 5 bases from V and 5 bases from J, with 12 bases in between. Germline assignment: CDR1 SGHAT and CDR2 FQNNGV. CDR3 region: CASSQGQGTEAFF. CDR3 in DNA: TGTGCCAGCAGCCAAGGGCAGGGAACTGAAGCTTTCTTT. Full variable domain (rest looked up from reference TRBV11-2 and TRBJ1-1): EAGVAQSPRYKIIEKRQSVAFWCNPISGHATLYWYQQILGQGPKLLIQFQNNGVVDDSQLPKDRFSAERLKGVDSTLKIQPAKLEDSAVYLCASSQGQGTEAFFGQGTRLTVV.

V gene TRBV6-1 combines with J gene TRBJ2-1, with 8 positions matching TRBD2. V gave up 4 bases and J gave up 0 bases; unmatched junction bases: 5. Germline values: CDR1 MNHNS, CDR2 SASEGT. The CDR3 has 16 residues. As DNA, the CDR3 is TGTGCCAGCAGTGTTAGCGGGGTTAGCTCCTACAATGAGCAGTTCTTC. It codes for CASSVSGVSSYNEQFF.

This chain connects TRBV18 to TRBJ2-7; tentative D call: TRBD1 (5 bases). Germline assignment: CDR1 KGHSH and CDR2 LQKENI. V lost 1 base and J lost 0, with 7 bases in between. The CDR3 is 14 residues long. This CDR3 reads CASSPLDSSYEQYF. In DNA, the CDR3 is TGTGCCAGCTCACCACTAGACAGCTCCTACGAGCAGTACTTC. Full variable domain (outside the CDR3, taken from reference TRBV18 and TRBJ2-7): NAGVMQNPRHLVRRRGQEARLRCSPMKGHSHVYWYRQLPEEGLKFMVYLQKENIIDESGMPKERFSAEFPKEGPSILRIQQVVRGDSAAYFCASSPLDSSYEQYFGPGTRLTVT.

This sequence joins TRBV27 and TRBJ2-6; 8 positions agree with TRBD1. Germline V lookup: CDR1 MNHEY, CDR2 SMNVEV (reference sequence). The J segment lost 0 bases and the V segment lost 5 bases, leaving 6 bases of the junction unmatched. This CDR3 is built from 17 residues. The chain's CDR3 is CASSPRTGYSGANVLTF. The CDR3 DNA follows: TGTGCCAGCAGTCCTAGGACAGGGTACTCTGGGGCCAACGTCCTGACTTTC.

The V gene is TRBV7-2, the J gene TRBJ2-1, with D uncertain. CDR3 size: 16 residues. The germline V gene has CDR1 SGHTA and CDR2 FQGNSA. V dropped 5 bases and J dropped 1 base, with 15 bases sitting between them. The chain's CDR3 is CASSRGPPKSYNEQFF. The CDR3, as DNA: TGTGCCAGCAGCCGAGGCCCGCCTAAATCCTACAATGAGCAGTTCTTC.

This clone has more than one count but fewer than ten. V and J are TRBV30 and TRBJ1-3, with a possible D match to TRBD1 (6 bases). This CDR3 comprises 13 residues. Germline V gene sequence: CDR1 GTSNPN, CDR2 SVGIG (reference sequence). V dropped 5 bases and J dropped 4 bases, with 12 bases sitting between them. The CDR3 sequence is CAWVGAAGNTIYF. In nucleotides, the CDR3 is TGTGCCTGGGTGGGGGCAGCCGGAAACACCATATATTTT.